This entry is about one T cell receptor beta chain. The sample is drawn from a study of cytomegalovirus exposure and HLA in healthy donors. TCRdb's copy holds only in-frame clones and misses some; the assay was immunoSEQ multiplex PCR. This table holds roughly 170,000 clones, about 86% found once. Material: PBMCs. The sequence derives from a woman aged 18-29 years in good health and CMV-seropositive.

The CDR3 is CASSPPVGDRYSPVEQFF. The CDR3, as DNA: TGTGCCAGCTCACCACCGGTGGGGGACAGGTACTCCCCCGTTGAGCAGTTCTTC. The chain has TRBV18 and TRBJ2-1, with 8 bases that match TRBD1. This CDR3 has 18 residues. Germline CDR1 KGHSH, CDR2 LQKENI. Trimming removed 0 bases from V and 9 bases from J; junction bases left unmatched: 16.